This TCR beta chain was recorded in a study of blood T cell repertoires in COVID-19. The germline V gene encodes CDR1 MNHNY and CDR2 SVGAGI (reference sequence). The CDR3 contains 15 residues. V lost 6 bases to trimming and J lost 8 bases; unmatched junction nucleotides: 14. The authors' processing: Estimated nucleated cell counts came from reference gene primer amplification. Some clones are missing from TCRdb's copy, which holds only in-frame ones; the method was immunoSEQ multiplex PCR. V, J and clone size are taken as reported in that table, and D and trimming were inferred from the DNA itself. Of 150,000 to 180,000 clones detected, 75% to 90% appear once; the ten largest clones hold 0.5% to 0.65%.

This clonotype was obtained from a man aged 60-69 years with acute or convalescent COVID-19. This chain links TRBV6-6 with TRBJ1-2; TRBD1 agrees at 8 bases. The sequenced sample consisted of peripheral blood. CDR3 sequence reads: CASREMGQAERGYTF. In nucleotides, the CDR3 is TGTGCCAGCAGGGAAATGGGACAGGCTGAACGGGGCTACACCTTC.